These T cell receptor beta chains were read from a single sample in a study of cytomegalovirus exposure and HLA in healthy donors. The assay was immunoSEQ multiplex PCR, and TCRdb's table has in-frame clones only and misses some. The table lists approximately 130,000 clones, 80% to 85% of them singletons. Sequencing used PBMCs. These receptors originate from a woman in her fifties or sixties in good health and CMV-seropositive. The CDR3 runs from the conserved cysteine through the conserved F or W. The order of the fields is CDR3 length, D gene, V gene, clone size, J gene, CDR3 DNA, CDR3 protein. A D gene is named only where the DNA matches it firmly. Not every row has a clone size; where given, it reads once, few, many or a size class.

>15|NA|TRBV6-6|NA|TRBJ1-5
TGTGCCAGCAGTTACATAGGGGCGGGCAATCAGCCCCAGCATTTT
CASSYIGAGNQPQHF
>18|TRBD2|TRBV5-1|NA|TRBJ2-1
TGCGCCAGCAGCTTGGTCCCGACTAGCGGGAGGCGATACAATGAGCAGTTCTTC
CASSLVPTSGRRYNEQFF
>13|NA|TRBV18|NA|TRBJ2-5
TGTGCCAGCTCACTGGGACTGAGGGAGACCCAGTACTTC
CASSLGLRETQYF
>12|NA|TRBV19|NA|TRBJ2-1
TGTGCCAGTAGTATCGTCCAACAGGAGCAGTTCTTC
CASSIVQQEQFF
>15|TRBD1|TRBV7-2|NA|TRBJ2-7
TGTGCCAGCAGCAGACTCGGGACAGGGCGTTACGAGCAGTACTTC
CASSRLGTGRYEQYF
>15|NA|TRBV5-1|once|TRBJ2-5
TGCGCCAGCAGCTTGCTCGGGAGCGGCGGGGAGACCCAGTACTTC
CASSLLGSGGETQYF
>14|TRBD1|TRBV6-1|once|TRBJ2-7
TGTGCCAGCAGTTTCACGGGTCAGGGGGTCGAGCAGTACTTC
CASSFTGQGVEQYF
>15|NA|TRBV9|NA|TRBJ1-1
TGTGCCAGCAGCGTAGGGCGGGCGGCTAACACTGAAGCTTTCTTT
CASSVGRAANTEAFF
>15|TRBD1|TRBV5-4|NA|TRBJ2-7
TGTGCCAGCAGCACCACCCCGGGACAGGGTATCGAGCAGTACTTC
CASSTTPGQGIEQYF
>14|NA|TRBV5-4|few|TRBJ2-3
TGTGCCAGCAGCTTGTCAGGGGTGGAATATACGCAGTATTTT
CASSLSGVEYTQYF
>13|TRBD2|TRBV5-1|NA|TRBJ2-5
TGCGCCAGCAGCCTCGGACTAGCAGAGACCCAGTACTTC
CASSLGLAETQYF
>15|TRBD1|TRBV7-8|NA|TRBJ1-1
TGTGCCAGCAGCCCGGGGACAGCCGCCTGGACTGAAGCTTTCTTT
CASSPGTAAWTEAFF
>14|TRBD1|TRBV14|NA|TRBJ1-2
TGTGCCAGCAGACGCACAGGGGACGGCTATGGCTACACCTTC
CASRRTGDGYGYTF
>16|TRBD1|TRBV5-1|NA|TRBJ2-2
TGCGCCAGCAGCGGGGGACAGGGTGTTTACGCCGGGGAGCTGTTTTTT
CASSGGQGVYAGELFF
>14|NA|TRBV19|NA|TRBJ2-7
TGTGCCAGTAGCACCTCCCAGGGCTGGTACGAGCAGTACTTC
CASSTSQGWYEQYF
>16|TRBD2|TRBV6-5|NA|TRBJ2-7
TGTGCCAGCAGTTATCATAGCGGGAGGGCCGGGAACGAGCAGTACTTC
CASSYHSGRAGNEQYF
>15|NA|TRBV7-9|NA|TRBJ1-1
TGTGCCAGCAGCTTAGACGCAGGGGTAGGGACTGAAGCTTTCTTT
CASSLDAGVGTEAFF
>17|TRBD1|TRBV5-6|NA|TRBJ2-2
TGTGCCAGCAGCTTCCCCCGGACAGGGGGGAACACCGGGGAGCTGTTTTTT
CASSFPRTGGNTGELFF
>19|NA|TRBV30|NA|TRBJ2-3
TGTGCCTGGAGTCCATCCCGGGTCAGAATTCGGCACAACACAGATACGCAGTATTTT
CAWSPSRVRIRHNTDTQYF
>16|TRBD2|TRBV2|NA|TRBJ2-2
TGTGCCAGCAGTGATTTGGGGACTAGCCGTTCGGGGGAGCTGTTTTTT
CASSDLGTSRSGELFF
>15|NA|TRBV19|NA|TRBJ1-4
TGTGCCAGTAGCCCGGGGTACACAACTAATGAAAAACTGTTTTTT
CASSPGYTTNEKLFF
>16|TRBD1|TRBV18|NA|TRBJ1-6
TGTGCCAGCTCAACAAACCGGGACAGCTATAATTCACCCCTCCACTTT
CASSTNRDSYNSPLHF
>14|NA|TRBV5-4|few|TRBJ1-1
TGTGCCAGCAGCTTGGTACAGGGAGTGACTGAAGCTTTCTTT
CASSLVQGVTEAFF
>16|TRBD1|TRBV19|NA|TRBJ1-1
TGTGCCACCACGTCCGGGCAGGGGGCGCGGAACACTGAAGCTTTCTTT
CATTSGQGARNTEAFF
>12|NA|TRBV10-3|NA|TRBJ1-1
TGTGCCATCAGTGATGCGGGTCCCGGAGCTTTCTTT
CAISDAGPGAFF
>15|TRBD2|TRBV6-1|once|TRBJ2-5
TGTGCCAGCACTCTAGCCCCGGGGGGGGGAGAGACCCAGTACTTC
CASTLAPGGGETQYF
>18|TRBD2|TRBV13|NA|TRBJ2-2
TGTGCCAGCAGCTTAGCCGGACTAGCGGGGGGGCCCGGCGGGGAGCTGTTTTTT
CASSLAGLAGGPGGELFF
>15|NA|TRBV9|NA|TRBJ2-5
TGTGCCAGCAGCGGGGACACACAACGAGGGGAGACCCAGTACTTC
CASSGDTQRGETQYF
>15|NA|TRBV5-6|once|TRBJ2-6
TGTGCCAGCAGCCCAGGGGCTTTTGGGGCCAACGTCCTGACTTTC
CASSPGAFGANVLTF
>16|TRBD1|TRBV10-3|NA|TRBJ1-1
TGTGCCATCAGTGGGGCTACAGGGGGCGCGGACACTGAAGCTTTCTTT
CAISGATGGADTEAFF
>14|TRBD1|TRBV27|NA|TRBJ2-1
TGTGCCAGCCGGCGCCGGACAGGCTTCAATGAGCAGTTCTTC
CASRRRTGFNEQFF
>12|NA|TRBV7-8|NA|TRBJ2-7
TGTGCCAGCAGCGGAGTAGGATTCGAGCAGTACTTC
CASSGVGFEQYF
>17|NA|TRBV9|NA|TRBJ2-1
TGTGCCAGCAGCGCCGGGGGTAGCGGCCTCTCCTACAATGAGCAGTTCTTC
CASSAGGSGLSYNEQFF
>15|NA|TRBV9|NA|TRBJ1-1
TGTGCCAGCAGCGTAGTGGTCACAGGTAACACTGAAGCTTTCTTT
CASSVVVTGNTEAFF
>16|NA|TRBV13|NA|TRBJ2-3
TGTGCCAGCAGCCCTCCCCAAGCAGGAAGCACAGATACGCAGTATTTT
CASSPPQAGSTDTQYF
>12|NA|TRBV30|NA|TRBJ2-5
TGTGCCTGGGACAGCCAGCAAGAGACCCAGTACTTC
CAWDSQQETQYF
>13|NA|TRBV2|NA|TRBJ1-6
TGTGCCAGCAGCGACACTGACGGTTCACCCCTCCACTTT
CASSDTDGSPLHF
>15|NA|TRBV5-1|NA|TRBJ2-2
TGCGCCAGCAGCTCGTCAGGGATTATGACCGGGGAGCTGTTTTTT
CASSSSGIMTGELFF
>13|NA|TRBV4-2|once|TRBJ2-6
TGTGCCGGGGGGGCGGTTCTCTCTGAGGTCCTGACTTTC
CAGGAVLSEVLTF
>14|NA|TRBV4-1|NA|TRBJ2-2
TGCGCCAGCAGCCAAGTGGGGACACACGGGGAGCTGTTTTTT
CASSQVGTHGELFF
>16|NA|TRBV9|NA|TRBJ1-1
TGTGCCAGCACCCCAGGCCCTTCGCGAAGGCCCACTGAAGCTTTCTTT
CASTPGPSRRPTEAFF
>18|NA|TRBV11-2|few|TRBJ2-7
TGTGCCAGCAGTAGAAATCCGGGATCCACTTGGAGGTCCTACGAGCAGTACTTC
CASSRNPGSTWRSYEQYF
>14|NA|TRBV6-1|NA|TRBJ1-5
TGTGCCAGCACCACCGACAGCCACTATCAGCCCCAGCATTTT
CASTTDSHYQPQHF
>16|TRBD1|TRBV4-3|NA|TRBJ2-1
TGCGCCAGCAGCCTCAGGTACCAGGGGGTCGACAATGAGCAGTTCTTC
CASSLRYQGVDNEQFF